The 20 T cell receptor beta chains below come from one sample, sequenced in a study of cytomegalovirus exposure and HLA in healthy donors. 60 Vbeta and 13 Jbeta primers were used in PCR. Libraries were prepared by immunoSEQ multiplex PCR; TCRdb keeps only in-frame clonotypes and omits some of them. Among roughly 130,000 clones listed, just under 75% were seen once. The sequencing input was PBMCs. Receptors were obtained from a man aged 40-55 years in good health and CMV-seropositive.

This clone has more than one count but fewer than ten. The CDR3 protein is CASSFPGNEQFF. In DNA form, the CDR3 reads TGTGCCAGCAGCTTCCCGGGTAATGAGCAGTTCTTC. The chain joins TRBV7-9 to TRBJ2-1; no definite D call. The germline V gene has CDR1 SEHNR and CDR2 FQNEAQ (reference sequence). The CDR3 extends over 12 amino acids. Trimming took 3 bases from V and 7 from J, leaving 7 bases between them.

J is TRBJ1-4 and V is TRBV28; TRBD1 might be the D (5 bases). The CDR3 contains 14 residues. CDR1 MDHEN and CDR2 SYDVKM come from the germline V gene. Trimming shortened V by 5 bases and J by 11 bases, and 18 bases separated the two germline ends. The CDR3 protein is CASSPGPGVGKLFF. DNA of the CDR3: TGTGCCAGCAGTCCGGGCCCGGGGGTGGGGAAACTGTTTTTT.

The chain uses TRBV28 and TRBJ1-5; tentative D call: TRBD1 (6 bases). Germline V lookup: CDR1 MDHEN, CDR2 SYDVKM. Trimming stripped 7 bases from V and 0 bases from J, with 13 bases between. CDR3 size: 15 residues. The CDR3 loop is CASTQRGYSNQPQHF. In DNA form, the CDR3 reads TGTGCCAGCACTCAAAGGGGGTATAGCAATCAGCCCCAGCATTTT.

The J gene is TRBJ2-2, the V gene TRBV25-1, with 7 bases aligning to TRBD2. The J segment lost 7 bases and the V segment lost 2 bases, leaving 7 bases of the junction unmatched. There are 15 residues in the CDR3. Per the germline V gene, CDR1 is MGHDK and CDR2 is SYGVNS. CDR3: CASSEMGGSGGELFF. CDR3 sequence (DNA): TGTGCCAGCAGTGAAATGGGAGGGTCCGGCGGGGAGCTGTTTTTT.

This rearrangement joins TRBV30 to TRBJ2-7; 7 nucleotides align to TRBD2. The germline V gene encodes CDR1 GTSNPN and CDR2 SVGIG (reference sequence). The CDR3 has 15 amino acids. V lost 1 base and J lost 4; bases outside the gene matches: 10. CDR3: CAWSGSSGPLYEQYF. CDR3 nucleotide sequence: TGTGCCTGGAGTGGGTCTAGCGGACCTCTTTACGAGCAGTACTTC.

This CDR3 is CASTLPGGGTDTQYF. The CDR3 region has the DNA TGTGCCAGCACCCTCCCGGGAGGGGGCACAGATACGCAGTATTTT. The chain employs TRBV5-4 and TRBJ2-3; 8 bases align to TRBD2. Germline loops: CDR1 SGHNT, CDR2 YYREEE (reference sequence). The length of the CDR3 is 15 residues. The trim removed 6 bases at V and 1 base at J, leaving 7 bases unmatched.

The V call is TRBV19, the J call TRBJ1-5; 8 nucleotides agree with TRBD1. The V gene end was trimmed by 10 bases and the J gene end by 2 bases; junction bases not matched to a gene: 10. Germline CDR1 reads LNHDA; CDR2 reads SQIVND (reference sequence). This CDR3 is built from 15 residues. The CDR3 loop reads CATTQGAFGNQPQHF. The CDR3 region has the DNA TGTGCCACCACTCAGGGGGCTTTTGGCAATCAGCCCCAGCATTTT.

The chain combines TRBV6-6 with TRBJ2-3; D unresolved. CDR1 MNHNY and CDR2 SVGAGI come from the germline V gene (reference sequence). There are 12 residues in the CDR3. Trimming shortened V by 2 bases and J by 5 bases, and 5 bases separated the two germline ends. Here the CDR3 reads CASSYTGDTQYF. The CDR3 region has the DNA TGTGCCAGCAGTTACACGGGAGATACGCAGTATTTT.

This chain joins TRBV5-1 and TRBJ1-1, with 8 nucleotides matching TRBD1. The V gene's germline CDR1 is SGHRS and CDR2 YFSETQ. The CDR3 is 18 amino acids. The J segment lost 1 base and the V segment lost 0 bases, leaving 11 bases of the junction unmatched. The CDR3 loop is CASSLAVGQGTENTEAFF. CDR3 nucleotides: TGCGCCAGCAGCTTGGCCGTTGGACAGGGTACGGAGAACACTGAAGCTTTCTTT.

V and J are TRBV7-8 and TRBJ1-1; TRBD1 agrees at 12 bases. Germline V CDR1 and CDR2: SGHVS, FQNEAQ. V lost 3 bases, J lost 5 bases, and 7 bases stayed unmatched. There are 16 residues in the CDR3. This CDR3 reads CASSFRDRGRRTEAFF. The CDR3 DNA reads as TGTGCCAGCAGCTTCCGGGACAGGGGGCGCAGGACTGAAGCTTTCTTT.

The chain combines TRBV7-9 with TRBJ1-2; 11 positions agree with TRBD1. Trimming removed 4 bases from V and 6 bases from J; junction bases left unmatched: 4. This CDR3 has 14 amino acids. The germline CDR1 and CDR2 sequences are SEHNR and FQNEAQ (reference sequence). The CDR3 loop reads CASSWGTGGNGYTF. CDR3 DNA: TGTGCCAGCAGCTGGGGGACAGGGGGGAATGGCTACACCTTC.

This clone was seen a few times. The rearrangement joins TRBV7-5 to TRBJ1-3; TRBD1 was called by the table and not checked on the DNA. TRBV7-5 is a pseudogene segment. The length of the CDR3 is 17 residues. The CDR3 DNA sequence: TGTGCCAGAAGCTTAAGGCTCCAGGCCCCTGCTGGAAACACCATATATTTT. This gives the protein CARSLRLQAPAGNTIYF.

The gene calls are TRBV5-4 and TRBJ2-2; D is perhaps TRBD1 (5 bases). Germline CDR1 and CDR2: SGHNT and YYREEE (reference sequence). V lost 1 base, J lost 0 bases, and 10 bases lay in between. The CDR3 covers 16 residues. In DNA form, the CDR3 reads TGTGCCAGCAGCTTGATGGGGCGATCGAACACCGGGGAGCTGTTTTTT. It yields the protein CASSLMGRSNTGELFF.

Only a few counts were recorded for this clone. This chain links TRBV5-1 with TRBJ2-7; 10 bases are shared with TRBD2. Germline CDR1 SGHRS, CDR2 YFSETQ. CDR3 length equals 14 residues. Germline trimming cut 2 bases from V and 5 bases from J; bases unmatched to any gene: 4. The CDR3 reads CASSLGAGGNEQYF. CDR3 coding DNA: TGCGCCAGCAGCTTAGGAGCGGGAGGGAACGAGCAGTACTTC.

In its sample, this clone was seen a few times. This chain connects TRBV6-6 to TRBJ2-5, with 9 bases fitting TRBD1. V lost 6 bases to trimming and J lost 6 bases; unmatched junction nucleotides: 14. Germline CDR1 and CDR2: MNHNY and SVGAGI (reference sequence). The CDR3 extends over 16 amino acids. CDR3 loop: CASSQGQGSHLQTQYF. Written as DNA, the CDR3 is TGTGCCAGCAGCCAGGGACAGGGAAGTCACTTGCAGACCCAGTACTTC.

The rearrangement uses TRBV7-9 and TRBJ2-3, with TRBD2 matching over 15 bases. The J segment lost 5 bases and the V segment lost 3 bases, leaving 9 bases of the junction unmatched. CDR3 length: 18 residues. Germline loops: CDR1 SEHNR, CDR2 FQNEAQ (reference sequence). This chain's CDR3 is CASSFPPGLAGGGDTQYF. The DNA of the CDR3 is TGTGCCAGCAGCTTCCCTCCGGGACTAGCGGGGGGAGGAGATACGCAGTATTTT.

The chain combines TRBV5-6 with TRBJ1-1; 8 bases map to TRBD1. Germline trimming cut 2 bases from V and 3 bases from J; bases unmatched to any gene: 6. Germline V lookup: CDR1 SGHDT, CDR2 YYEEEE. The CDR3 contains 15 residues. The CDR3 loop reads CASSFYRGLDTEAFF. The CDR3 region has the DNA TGTGCCAGCAGCTTCTACAGGGGGTTGGACACTGAAGCTTTCTTT.

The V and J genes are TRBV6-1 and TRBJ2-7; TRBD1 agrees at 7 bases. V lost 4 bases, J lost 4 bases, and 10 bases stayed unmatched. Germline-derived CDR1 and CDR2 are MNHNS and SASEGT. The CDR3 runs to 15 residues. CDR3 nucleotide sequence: TGTGCCAGCAGTGCCAGGACAGGATCAGTTTACGAGCAGTACTTC. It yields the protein CASSARTGSVYEQYF.

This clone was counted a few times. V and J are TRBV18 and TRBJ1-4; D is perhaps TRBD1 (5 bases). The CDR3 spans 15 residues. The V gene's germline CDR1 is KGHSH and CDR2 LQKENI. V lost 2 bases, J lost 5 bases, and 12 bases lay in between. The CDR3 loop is CASSPAQGRNEKLFF. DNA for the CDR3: TGTGCCAGCTCACCAGCTCAGGGCCGGAATGAAAAACTGTTTTTT.

The CDR3 loop reads CASSLQGLTYEQYF. CDR3 nucleotides: TGTGCCAGCAGCTTACAGGGGCTTACCTACGAGCAGTACTTC. This chain joins TRBV7-9 and TRBJ2-7; TRBD1 might be the D (6 bases). This CDR3 spans 14 amino acids. Germline-derived CDR1 and CDR2 are SEHNR and FQNEAQ (reference sequence). V was pared by 2 bases and J by 2 bases, with 10 bases between.